The following is a TCR beta chain sequence with its context. Shortly before study entry, within 2 weeks, exposed participants had met a COVID-19 case. TCRdb keeps only in-frame clones here, not all; method: immunoSEQ multiplex PCR. The table includes nearly 250,000 clones, about 87% detected once. This specimen belongs to a study of blood T cell repertoires in COVID-19. The CDR3 runs 14 residues. V gave up 4 bases and J gave up 7 bases, with 16 bases separating them. CDR1 and CDR2 from the germline V gene are MDHEN and SYDVKM. V gene TRBV28 combines with J gene TRBJ1-1; D gene ambiguous. This clonotype originated in a man aged 45-65 years who had been exposed to COVID-19. The source material was PBMCs or T cells enriched from blood (not recorded which). CDR3 sequence reads: CASSWAGMYSEAFF. DNA for the CDR3: TGTGCCAGCAGTTGGGCCGGAATGTACAGTGAAGCTTTCTTT.